This T cell receptor beta chain originates from a study of blood T cell repertoires in COVID-19. Study summary: T cells, B-cell-depleted T cells, or PBMCs provided the cDNA or gDNA that served as material.

This CDR3 is 10 amino acids long. V was cut by 8 bases and J by 6 bases, with 10 bases left in between. From germline, CDR1 is SQVTM and CDR2 ANQGSEA. Measured with immunoSEQ multiplex PCR; TCRdb has only the in-frame clones, and not every one. The sample includes more than 95,000 clones, roughly 82% of them seen just once. Sequencing was carried out using peripheral blood. The TCR sequence derives from a man older than 75 with acute or convalescent COVID-19. V usage is TRBV29-1 and J usage is TRBJ1-1, with D unresolved. CDR3 DNA sequence: TGCAGCTCCGGGAGGGCTGAAGCTTTCTTT. This sequence encodes CSSGRAEAFF.